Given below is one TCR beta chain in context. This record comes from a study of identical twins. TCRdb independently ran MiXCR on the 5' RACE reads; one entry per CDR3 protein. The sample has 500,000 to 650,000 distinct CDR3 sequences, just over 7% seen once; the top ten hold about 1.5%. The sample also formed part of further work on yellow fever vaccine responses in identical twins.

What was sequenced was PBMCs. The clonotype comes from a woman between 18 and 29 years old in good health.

The CDR3 DNA follows: TGTGCCACCAGTACAGGGGGCAATCAGCCCCAGCATTTT. It translates to CATSTGGNQPQHF. The V and J genes are TRBV24-1 and TRBJ1-5; the match to TRBD1 covers 7 bases. CDR1 and CDR2 from the germline V gene are KGHDR and SFDVKD. J gave up 2 bases and V 6 bases, and 0 bases lay outside the gene matches. This CDR3 contains 13 residues.